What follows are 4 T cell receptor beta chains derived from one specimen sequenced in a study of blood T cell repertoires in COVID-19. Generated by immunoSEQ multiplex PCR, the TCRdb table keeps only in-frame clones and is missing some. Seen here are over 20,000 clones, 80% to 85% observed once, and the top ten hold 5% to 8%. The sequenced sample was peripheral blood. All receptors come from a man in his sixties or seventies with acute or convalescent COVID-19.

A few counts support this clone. CDR3 sequence (DNA): TGTGCCAGCACCAACGGGGGGGATGGCTACACCTTC. Protein product: CASTNGGDGYTF. This chain joins TRBV6-5 and TRBJ1-2; TRBD1 is a possible D gene (5 bases). The CDR3 length is 12 residues. Germline V gene sequence: CDR1 MNHEY, CDR2 SVGAGI. V shed 7 bases and J shed 6 bases, with 12 bases lying between them.

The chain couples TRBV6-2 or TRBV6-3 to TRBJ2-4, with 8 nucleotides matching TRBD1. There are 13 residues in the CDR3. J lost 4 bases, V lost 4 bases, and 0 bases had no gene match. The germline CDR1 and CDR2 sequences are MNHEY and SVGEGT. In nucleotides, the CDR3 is TGTGCCAGCAGTTGGACAGGGAAAAACATTCAGTACTTC. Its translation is CASSWTGKNIQYF.

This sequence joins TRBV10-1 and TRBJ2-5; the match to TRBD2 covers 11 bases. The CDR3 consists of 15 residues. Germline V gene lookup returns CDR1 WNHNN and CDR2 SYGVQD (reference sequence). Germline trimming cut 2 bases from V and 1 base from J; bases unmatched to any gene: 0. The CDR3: CASSELAGGQETQYF. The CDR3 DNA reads TGCGCCAGCAGTGAGCTAGCGGGAGGCCAAGAGACCCAGTACTTC.

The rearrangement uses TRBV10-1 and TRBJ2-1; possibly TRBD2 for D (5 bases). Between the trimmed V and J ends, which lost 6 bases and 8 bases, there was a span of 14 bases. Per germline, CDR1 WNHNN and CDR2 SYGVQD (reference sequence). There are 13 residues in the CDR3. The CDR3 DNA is TGCGCCAGCAGGCCCCGGGCTAGCCATGAGCAGTTCTTC. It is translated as CASRPRASHEQFF.